One and the same sample provided the 26 T cell receptor beta chains below, sequenced in a study of control samples from healthy donors and cancer patients. The assay was immunoSEQ multiplex PCR, and TCRdb's table has in-frame clones only and misses some. Here the sample spans 88,000 or so clones, around 94% being singletons. The sample comprised blood. These receptors originate from a woman aged 18-30 years in good health.

The V gene is TRBV20-1, the J gene TRBJ1-4; D gene unclear. Germline lookup yields CDR1 DFQATT and CDR2 SNEGSKA (reference sequence). The CDR3 is made up of 11 amino acids. V was trimmed by 6 bases and J by 12 bases, leaving 14 bases between them. The CDR3 protein is CSAKNRRELFF. The CDR3 DNA is TGCAGTGCCAAAAACCGACGGGAACTGTTTTTT.

The rearrangement uses TRBV4-1 and TRBJ2-5; D remains ambiguous. Germline loops: CDR1 MGHRA, CDR2 YSYEKL. This CDR3 comprises 16 residues. V was shortened by 1 base and J by 5 bases, with 17 bases between the two germline ends. The CDR3 DNA sequence: TGCGCCAGCAGCCAAGTAGTGGCAGGCGGTATTGAGACCCAGTACTTC. Amino acids: CASSQVVAGGIETQYF.

The gene calls are TRBV4-1 and TRBJ1-1; no firm D call. Germline V gene data show CDR1 as MGHRA and CDR2 as YSYEKL. This CDR3 has 13 amino acids. Trimming pared 0 bases from V and 6 bases from J, leaving 8 bases between. The CDR3 DNA reads as TGCGCCAGCAGCCAAGAAACAGCCCCTGAAGCTTTCTTT. Translation gives CASSQETAPEAFF.

This clone was found once. CDR3 sequence reads: CASSLAGLAGTYEQYF. DNA of the CDR3: TGCGCCAGCAGCTTGGCCGGACTAGCGGGGACCTACGAGCAGTACTTC. This chain joins TRBV5-1 and TRBJ2-7; 12 bases align to TRBD2. In germline, CDR1 is SGHRS, CDR2 YFSETQ. Trimming cost V 0 bases and J 2 bases; bases outside gene matches: 3. There are 16 residues in the CDR3.

The V call is TRBV7-2, the J call TRBJ2-5, with D possibly TRBD2 on 6 matching bases. The ends were cut back, 0 bases at V and 0 bases at J, with 8 bases in the middle. The CDR3 is 15 amino acids. Germline V gives CDR1 SGHTA, CDR2 FQGNSA. The CDR3 DNA reads TGTGCCAGCAGCTTAGCGGCGGGGTACCAAGAGACCCAGTACTTC. Translating gives CASSLAAGYQETQYF.

The chain couples TRBV5-1 to TRBJ2-2, with 7 bases aligning to TRBD2. There are 15 residues in the CDR3. Germline CDR1 SGHRS, CDR2 YFSETQ. V dropped 3 bases and J dropped 1; count of bases not matched to a gene: 3. Written as DNA, the CDR3 is TGCGCCAGCAGCTACTTAGCGGGGAACACCGGGGAGCTGTTTTTT. Translating gives CASSYLAGNTGELFF. The full variable domain, rest sourced from reference TRBV5-1 and TRBJ2-2, is KAGVTQTPRYLIKTRGQQVTLSCSPISGHRSVSWYQQTPGQGLQFLFEYFSETQRNKGNFPGRFSGRQFSNSRSEMNVSTLELGDSALYLCASSYLAGNTGELFFGEGSRLTVL.

This clone was picked up a small number of times. The rearrangement joins TRBV21-1 to TRBJ2-3; the D call of TRBD2 is as the table states it, not checked on the DNA. TRBV21-1 is recorded as a pseudogene. The CDR3 consists of 22 residues. Here the CDR3 DNA reads TGTGCCAGCAGCAAAGGCTTGTCTAGCGGGAGGGCCGGGCTCCTCGATGGAGATACGCAGTATTTT. Its translation: CASSKGLSSGRAGLLDGDTQYF.

The CDR3: CASSAGQNPDTQYF. CDR3 in DNA: TGTGCCAGCAGCGCCGGTCAAAATCCAGATACGCAGTATTTT. The V call is TRBV7-3, the J call TRBJ2-3, with D unclear. The CDR3 runs to 14 residues. V gave up 5 bases and J gave up 4 bases, with 13 bases separating them. Germline V gene data show CDR1 as SGHTA and CDR2 as FQGTGA. Using reference TRBV7-3 and TRBJ2-3 for the parts outside the CDR3, the full variable domain is GAGVSQTPSNKVTEKGKYVELRCDPISGHTALYWYRQSLGQGPEFLIYFQGTGAADDSGLPNDRFFAVRPEGSVSTLKIQRTERGDSAVYLCASSAGQNPDTQYFGPGTRLTVL.

The genes are TRBV19 and TRBJ2-3; 10 bases map to TRBD2. V shed 4 bases, J shed 4 bases, and the junction held 14 bases outside the gene matches. The V gene's germline CDR1 is LNHDA and CDR2 SQIVND (reference sequence). CDR3 length equals 18 residues. CDR3 DNA sequence: TGTGCCAGTAGTAGCGGAGGTCGGGCTAGCGGGAGTGCAGATACGCAGTATTTT. It specifies CASSSGGRASGSADTQYF.

This rearrangement joins TRBV28 to TRBJ2-6; maybe TRBD1 (5 bases). The V end was cut by 2 bases, the J end by 2 bases, with 7 bases between. Germline V CDR1 and CDR2: MDHEN, SYDVKM. The CDR3 consists of 15 residues. CDR3 bases: TGTGCCAGCAGTTTAGTGGGGCCTGGGGCCAACGTCCTGACTTTC. This encodes CASSLVGPGANVLTF.

J is TRBJ2-7 and V is TRBV4-2; maybe TRBD1 (6 bases). This CDR3 comprises 15 residues. Trimming shortened V by 0 bases and J by 3 bases, and 12 bases separated the two germline ends. Germline V gene sequence: CDR1 LGHNA, CDR2 YNFKEQ. For the CDR3, the DNA is TGTGCCAGCAGCCAAGACTTTAGGGACATCTACGAGCAGTACTTC. It specifies CASSQDFRDIYEQYF.

The chain couples TRBV2 to TRBJ1-2; a possible D gene is TRBD1 (5 bases). The V gene's germline CDR1 is SNHLY and CDR2 FYNNEI. V lost 6 bases and J 6 bases, leaving 23 bases between the germline ends. The CDR3 consists of 16 residues. The CDR3, as DNA: TGTGCCAGCAGCGACGGTATATCGGGGGGAATTAATGGCTACACCTTC. Translated: CASSDGISGGINGYTF.

The count of this clone is one. The chain carries TRBV20-1 and TRBJ1-6, with no clear D. Germline lookup yields CDR1 DFQATT and CDR2 SNEGSKA (reference sequence). This CDR3 is 11 amino acids long. Trimming left V 6 bases short and J 9 bases short, with 9 bases between. In nucleotides, the CDR3 is TGCAGTGCACGGCCATTTTCACCCCTCCACTTT. The encoded protein is CSARPFSPLHF.

This chain joins TRBV6-1 and TRBJ1-5, with TRBD1 matching over 8 bases. The V gene's germline CDR1 is MNHNS and CDR2 SASEGT. This CDR3 has 17 amino acids. J gave up 7 bases and V 6 bases, and 17 bases lay outside the gene matches. The CDR3 sequence is CASSELTGVTWGQPQHF. The CDR3, as DNA: TGTGCCAGCAGCGAACTGACAGGGGTGACTTGGGGACAGCCCCAGCATTTT.

This chain connects TRBV28 to TRBJ2-2, with TRBD1 as a possible D gene (7 bases). Deletions cut 7 bases from V and 5 bases from J, with 17 bases between. The CDR3 sequence is 15 residues long. In germline, CDR1 is MDHEN, CDR2 SYDVKM. The CDR3 coding sequence is TGTGCCAGCACTCTAAACGGGGGACAGACCGGGGAGCTGTTTTTT. Encoded protein: CASTLNGGQTGELFF.

This sequence joins TRBV18 and TRBJ1-6, with D possibly matching TRBD1 (5 bases). V was pared by 5 bases and J by 8 bases, with 19 bases between. Germline values: CDR1 KGHSH, CDR2 LQKENI. This CDR3 is built from 16 residues. Here the CDR3 DNA reads TGTGCCAGCTCAAGAGAAGGACGGGGCCTTGATTCACCCCTCCACTTT. This encodes CASSREGRGLDSPLHF.

This chain joins TRBV6-5 and TRBJ2-1; D unclear. The germline gives CDR1 MNHEY, CDR2 SVGAGI. Between the trimmed V and J ends, which lost 7 bases and 6 bases, there was a span of 10 bases. This CDR3 is built from 12 residues. The CDR3: CASKMWSNEQFF. DNA for the CDR3: TGTGCCAGCAAAATGTGGTCCAATGAGCAGTTCTTC.

This chain links TRBV19 with TRBJ2-5; 9 bases map to TRBD1. CDR1 is LNHDA and CDR2 is SQIVND in the germline V gene (reference sequence). The V gene end was trimmed by 8 bases and the J gene end by 2 bases; junction bases not matched to a gene: 6. The CDR3 covers 14 residues. The CDR3 loop reads CASGGQGTQETQYF. In nucleotides, the CDR3 is TGTGCCAGTGGAGGACAGGGGACACAAGAGACCCAGTACTTC.

V gene TRBV14 combines with J gene TRBJ2-3, with 8 bases lining up with TRBD2. The CDR3 contains 17 residues. Trimming removed 1 base from V and 2 bases from J; junction bases left unmatched: 8. The V gene's germline CDR1 is SGHDN and CDR2 FVKESK. CDR3 residues: CASSQGWTSTYTDTQYF. The CDR3 coding sequence is TGTGCCAGCAGCCAAGGATGGACTAGCACATACACAGATACGCAGTATTTT.

In this sample, this clone turned up once. The J gene is TRBJ1-6, the V gene TRBV7-8; no clear D. The CDR3 length is 16 residues. V was clipped by 5 bases and J by 7 bases, with 18 bases between them. In germline, CDR1 is SGHVS, CDR2 FQNEAQ. In DNA form, the CDR3 reads TGTGCCAGCAGCCCACCCCGCATCTTCCTCAATTCACCCCTCCACTTT. Its protein product is CASSPPRIFLNSPLHF.

The V gene is TRBV27, the J gene TRBJ2-6; D remains unclear. V was pared by 1 base and J by 0 bases, with 4 bases between. CDR3 size: 15 residues. Germline CDR1 reads MNHEY; CDR2 reads SMNVEV (reference sequence). The CDR3 is CASSLWASGANVLTF. The CDR3 bases are TGTGCCAGCAGTTTATGGGCCTCTGGGGCCAACGTCCTGACTTTC.

V gene TRBV25-1 combines with J gene TRBJ2-2; D is unresolved. Trimming took 2 bases from V and 5 from J, leaving 9 bases between them. Germline lookup yields CDR1 MGHDK and CDR2 SYGVNS. This CDR3 has 14 amino acids. This CDR3 reads CASSEGPGTGELFF. CDR3 in DNA: TGTGCCAGCAGTGAAGGCCCTGGGACCGGGGAGCTGTTTTTT.

The chain links TRBV19 to TRBJ1-4, with unresolved D. Germline V gene sequence: CDR1 LNHDA, CDR2 SQIVND (reference sequence). The V end was cut by 7 bases, the J end by 8 bases, with 17 bases between. The CDR3 consists of 14 residues. The CDR3 spells CASNTAVGHEKLFF. CDR3 nucleotide sequence: TGTGCCAGTAATACCGCGGTGGGTCACGAAAAACTGTTTTTT.

The chain is built from TRBV27 and TRBJ1-5, with D unresolved. The CDR3 is 14 amino acids. Trimming cost V 3 bases and J 4 bases, with 10 bases left between them. Looked up from germline, CDR1 is MNHEY and CDR2 is SMNVEV (reference sequence). CDR3 nucleotides: TGTGCCAGCAGTTTCCACGGTAGGAATCAGCCCCAGCATTTT. Its translation: CASSFHGRNQPQHF.

As to this clone: The junction shows a germline mismatch at one end, possibly a read error. Written as DNA, the CDR3 is TGCGCCAGCAGTCAATGTAACGGACAGGGGCAATTATTT. Translating gives CASSQCNGQGQLF. The J gene is TRBJ2-3, the V gene TRBV23-1; 9 bases map to TRBD1. TRBV23-1 is an ORF, and what it does is uncertain. The CDR3 consists of 13 residues.

This chain connects TRBV28 to TRBJ1-4, with 7 nucleotides matching TRBD1. V lost 5 bases to trimming and J lost 14 bases; unmatched junction nucleotides: 8. Germline V gives CDR1 MDHEN, CDR2 SYDVKM. There are 12 residues in the CDR3. The CDR3 region is CASSAPGQYLFF. CDR3 DNA sequence: TGTGCCAGCAGTGCGCCGGGACAGTATCTGTTTTTT.